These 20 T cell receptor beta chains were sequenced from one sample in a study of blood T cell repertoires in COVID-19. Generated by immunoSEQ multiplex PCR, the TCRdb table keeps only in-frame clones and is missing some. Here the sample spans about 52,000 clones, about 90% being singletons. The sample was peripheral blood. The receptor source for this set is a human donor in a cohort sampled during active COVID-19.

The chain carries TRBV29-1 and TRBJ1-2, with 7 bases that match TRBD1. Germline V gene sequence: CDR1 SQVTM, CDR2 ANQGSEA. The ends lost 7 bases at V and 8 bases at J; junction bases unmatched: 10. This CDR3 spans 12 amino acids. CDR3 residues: CSALTGPRGYTF. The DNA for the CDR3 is TGCAGCGCCCTGACAGGGCCTAGGGGCTACACCTTC.

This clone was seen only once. The CDR3 sequence is CASSLRDRRETQYF. The CDR3, as DNA: TGTGCCAGCAGCCTCCGGGACAGGAGAGAGACCCAGTACTTC. The rearrangement uses TRBV21-1 and TRBJ2-5; TRBD1 is taken as the D call from the table, unchecked against the DNA. TRBV21-1 is labeled a pseudogene. This CDR3 has 14 residues.

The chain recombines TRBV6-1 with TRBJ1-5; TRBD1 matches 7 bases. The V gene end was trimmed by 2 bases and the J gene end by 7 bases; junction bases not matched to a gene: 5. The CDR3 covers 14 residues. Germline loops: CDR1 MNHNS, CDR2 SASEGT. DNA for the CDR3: TGTGCCAGCAGTGAATCAAAGGGGGCACAGCCCCAGCATTTT. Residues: CASSESKGAQPQHF.

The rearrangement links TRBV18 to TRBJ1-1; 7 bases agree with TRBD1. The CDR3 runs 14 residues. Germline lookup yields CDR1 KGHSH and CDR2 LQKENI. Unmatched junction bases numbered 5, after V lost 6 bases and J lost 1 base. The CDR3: CASSAQGENTEAFF. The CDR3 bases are TGTGCCAGCTCCGCCCAGGGGGAGAACACTGAAGCTTTCTTT.

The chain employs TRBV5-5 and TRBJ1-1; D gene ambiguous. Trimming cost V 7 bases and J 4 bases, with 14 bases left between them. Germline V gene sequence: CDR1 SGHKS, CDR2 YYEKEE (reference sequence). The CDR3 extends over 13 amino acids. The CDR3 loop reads CASVGRGSTEAFF. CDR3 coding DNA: TGTGCCAGCGTAGGAAGAGGGAGCACTGAAGCTTTCTTT.

Here the CDR3 reads CASSSRGRGNYEQYF. In DNA form, the CDR3 reads TGTGCCAGCAGTTCGAGGGGCAGGGGTAACTACGAGCAGTACTTC. V is TRBV7-8 and J is TRBJ2-7; D possibly corresponds to TRBD1 (6 bases). The CDR3 has 15 residues. Between the trimmed V and J ends, which lost 6 bases and 3 bases, there was a span of 18 bases. Germline V gene data show CDR1 as SGHVS and CDR2 as FQNEAQ.

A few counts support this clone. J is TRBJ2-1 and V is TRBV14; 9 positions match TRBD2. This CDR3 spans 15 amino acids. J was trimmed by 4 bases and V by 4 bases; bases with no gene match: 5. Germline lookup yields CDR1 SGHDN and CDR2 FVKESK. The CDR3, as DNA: TGTGCCAGCAGCCGAGCGGGAGGATTGTACAATGAGCAGTTCTTC. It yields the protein CASSRAGGLYNEQFF. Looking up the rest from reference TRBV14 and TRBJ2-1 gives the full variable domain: EAGVTQFPSHSVIEKGQTVTLRCDPISGHDNLYWYRRVMGKEIKFLLHFVKESKQDESGMPNNRFLAERTGGTYSTLKVQPAELEDSGVYFCASSRAGGLYNEQFFGPGTRLTVL.

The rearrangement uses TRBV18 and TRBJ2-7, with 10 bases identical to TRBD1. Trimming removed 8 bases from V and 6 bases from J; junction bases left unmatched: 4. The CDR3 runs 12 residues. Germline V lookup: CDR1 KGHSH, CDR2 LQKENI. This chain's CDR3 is CASGGQGFEQYF. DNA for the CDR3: TGTGCCAGCGGGGGACAGGGGTTCGAGCAGTACTTC.

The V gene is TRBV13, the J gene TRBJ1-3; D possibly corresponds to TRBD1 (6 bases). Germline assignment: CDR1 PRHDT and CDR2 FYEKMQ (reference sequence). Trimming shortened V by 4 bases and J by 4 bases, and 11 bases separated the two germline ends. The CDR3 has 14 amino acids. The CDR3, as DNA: TGTGCCAGCAGCTGGCGACAGGCCGGAAACACCATATATTTT. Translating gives CASSWRQAGNTIYF.

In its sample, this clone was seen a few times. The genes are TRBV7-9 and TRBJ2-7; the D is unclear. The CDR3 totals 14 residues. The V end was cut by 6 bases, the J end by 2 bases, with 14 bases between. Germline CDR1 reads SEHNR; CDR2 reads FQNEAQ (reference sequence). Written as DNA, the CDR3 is TGTGCCAGCAGTAGCCTTATAGATCCCTACGAGCAGTACTTC. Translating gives CASSSLIDPYEQYF. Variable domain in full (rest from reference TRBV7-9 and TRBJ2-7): DTGVSQNPRHKITKRGQNVTFRCDPISEHNRLYWYRQTLGQGPEFLTYFQNEAQLEKSRLLSDRFSAERPKGSFSTLEIQRTEQGDSAMYLCASSSLIDPYEQYFGPGTRLTVT.

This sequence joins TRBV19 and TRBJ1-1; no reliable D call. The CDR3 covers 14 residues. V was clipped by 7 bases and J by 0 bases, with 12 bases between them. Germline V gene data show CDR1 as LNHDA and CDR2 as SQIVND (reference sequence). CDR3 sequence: CASTSRQLNTEAFF. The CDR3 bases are TGTGCCAGTACCTCCAGGCAGTTGAACACTGAAGCTTTCTTT.

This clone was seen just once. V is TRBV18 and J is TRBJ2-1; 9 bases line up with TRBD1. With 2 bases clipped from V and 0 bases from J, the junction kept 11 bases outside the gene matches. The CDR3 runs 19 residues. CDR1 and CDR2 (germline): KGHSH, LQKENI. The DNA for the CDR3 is TGTGCCAGCTCACCAAAAACCACAGGGGGCCTGAGCTCCTACAATGAGCAGTTCTTC. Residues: CASSPKTTGGLSSYNEQFF.

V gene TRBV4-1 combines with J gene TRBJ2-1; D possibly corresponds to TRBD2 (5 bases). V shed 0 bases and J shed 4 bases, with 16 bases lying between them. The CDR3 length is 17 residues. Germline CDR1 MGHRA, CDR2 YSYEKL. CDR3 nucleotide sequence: TGCGCCAGCAGCCAAGATGGTCTGGGAGTTATGTACAATGAGCAGTTCTTC. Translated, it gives CASSQDGLGVMYNEQFF.

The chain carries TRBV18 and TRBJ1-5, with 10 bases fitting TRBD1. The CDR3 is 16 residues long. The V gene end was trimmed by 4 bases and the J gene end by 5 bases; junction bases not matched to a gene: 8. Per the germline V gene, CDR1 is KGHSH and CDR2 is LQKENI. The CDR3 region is CASSLAGQGGYQPQHF. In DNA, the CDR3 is TGTGCCAGCTCACTTGCCGGACAGGGGGGATATCAGCCCCAGCATTTT.

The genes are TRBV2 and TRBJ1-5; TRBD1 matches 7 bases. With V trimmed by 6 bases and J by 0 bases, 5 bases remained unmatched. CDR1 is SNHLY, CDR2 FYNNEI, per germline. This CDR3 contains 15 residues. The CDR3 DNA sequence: TGTGCCAGCAGGTTACAGGGGAATAGCAATCAGCCCCAGCATTTT. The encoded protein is CASRLQGNSNQPQHF.

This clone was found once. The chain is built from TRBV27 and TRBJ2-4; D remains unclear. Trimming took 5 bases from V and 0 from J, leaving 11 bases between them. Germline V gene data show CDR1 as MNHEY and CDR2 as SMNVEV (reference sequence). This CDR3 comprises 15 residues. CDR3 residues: CASSPRYLAKNIQYF. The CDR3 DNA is TGTGCCAGCAGTCCCAGGTACCTAGCCAAAAACATTCAGTACTTC.

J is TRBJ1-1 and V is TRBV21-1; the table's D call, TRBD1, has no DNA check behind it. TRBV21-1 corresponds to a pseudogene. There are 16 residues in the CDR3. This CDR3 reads CASSKGTGRMNTEAFF. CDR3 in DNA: TGTGCCAGCAGCAAGGGGACAGGCCGGATGAACACTGAAGCTTTCTTT.

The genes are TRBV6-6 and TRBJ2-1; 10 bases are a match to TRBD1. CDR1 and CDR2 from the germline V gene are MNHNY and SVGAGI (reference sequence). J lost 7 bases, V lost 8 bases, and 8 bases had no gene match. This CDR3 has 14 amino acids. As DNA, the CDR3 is TGTGCCAGCCGCCGGGACAGGGGATGGAATGAGCAGTTCTTC. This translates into CASRRDRGWNEQFF.

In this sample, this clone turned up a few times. The CDR3 bases are TGTGCCAGCAGTACAGGAATCTATGGCTACACCTTC. This sequence encodes CASSTGIYGYTF. The rearrangement uses TRBV6-2 or TRBV6-3 and TRBJ1-2; weak D call: TRBD1 (5 bases). Germline V gene sequence: CDR1 MNHEY, CDR2 SVGEGT. The CDR3 sequence is 12 residues long. Deletions cut 5 bases from V and 4 bases from J, with 8 bases between.

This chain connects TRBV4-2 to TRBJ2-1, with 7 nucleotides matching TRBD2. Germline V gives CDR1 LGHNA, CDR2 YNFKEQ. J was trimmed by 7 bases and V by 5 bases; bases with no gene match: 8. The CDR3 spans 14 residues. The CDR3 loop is CASSGRAGLNEQFF. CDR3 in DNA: TGTGCCAGCAGCGGGAGGGCCGGATTAAATGAGCAGTTCTTC.